This T cell receptor beta chain is drawn from a study of T-cell reconstitution after alpha-beta-depleted transplantation in children. General study results and limits: A year had passed since transplant, and T-cell counts and diversity by then came mostly from newly produced T cells. Elevated TCRbeta diversity at day 60 was traced, in some patients, to surviving recipient T cells and thymic progenitors. Expanded clones from the graft, numbering several hundred, reportedly supplied alpha-beta T cells about two months after transplant.

Germline V gives CDR1 SGHAT, CDR2 FQDESV (reference sequence). The CDR3 is 18 residues long. V lost 3 bases to trimming and J lost 4 bases, with 24 bases between them. Details on this clonotype: Its specificity is not known. Given a much more abundant clone one base away, this may be a read error.

Preparation of the TCRbeta library involved a method that used unique molecular identifiers. One entry per CDR3 protein results from TCRdb running MiXCR on the PCR reads. This table has approximately 300,000 distinct CDR3 sequences, 11% appearing once. The sample here was peripheral blood, taken 180 days after TCRalphabeta/CD19-depleted stem cell transplant. This sequence originates from a male patient under 10 years old who had a stem cell transplant for chronic granulomatous disease, so the T cells may come from the graft donor. The chain has TRBV11-1 and TRBJ1-2; no definite D call. The CDR3 here is CASSFRTPNLGEPYGYTF. The CDR3, as DNA: TGTGCCAGCAGCTTCCGAACTCCCAACCTAGGAGAGCCCTATGGCTACACCTTC.